The entry below describes one TCR beta chain. Its antigen is not known. CDR1 MNHEY and CDR2 SMNVEV come from the germline V gene (reference sequence). The CDR3 spans 12 residues. Between the trimmed V and J ends, which lost 9 bases and 3 bases, there was a span of 11 bases. 13 Jbeta primers and 60 Vbeta primers were used for the PCR. The table came from immunoSEQ multiplex PCR; TCRdb's copy has only in-frame clones and leaves some out. The sample holds under 200,000 clones, about 70% seen once. The data belong to a study of cytomegalovirus exposure and HLA in healthy donors. General study points: Relative to the roughly 700-donor mean, N-insertions were reportedly fewer in an Asian-associated ancestry cluster in a later analysis. A later analysis showed HLA-associated TCR beta chains outstripping equally common others in clonal expansion. Analyses of presence/absence relied on an assumption of roughly uniform sequencing depth across donors.

This rearrangement joins TRBV27 to TRBJ1-2; unclear D gene. Sequencing was performed on PBMCs. The TCR was taken from a young woman in good health and CMV-seronegative. The CDR3 loop is CASRERYYGYTF. Here the CDR3 DNA reads TGTGCCAGTCGGGAACGGTACTATGGCTACACCTTC.